The 8 T cell receptor beta chains below come from one sample, sequenced in a study of cytomegalovirus exposure and HLA in healthy donors. Vbeta (60) and Jbeta (13) primers were used in the PCR. Produced via immunoSEQ multiplex PCR; TCRdb's table is partial and in-frame only. The data show approximately 140,000 clones, about 76% seen once. The sequenced material came from PBMCs. These receptors originate from a human donor in good health.

The J gene is TRBJ1-2, the V gene TRBV9; no definite D call. CDR3 size: 10 residues. With 3 bases removed from V and 8 bases from J, the gap between germline ends came to 5 bases. Germline V gives CDR1 SGDLS, CDR2 YYNGEE. CDR3: CASSGEGYTF. DNA for the CDR3: TGTGCCAGCAGCGGCGAGGGCTACACCTTC.

This rearrangement joins TRBV6-1 to TRBJ2-3; TRBD2 agrees at 8 bases. The J segment lost 6 bases and the V segment lost 2 bases, leaving 10 bases of the junction unmatched. Germline V gene data show CDR1 as MNHNS and CDR2 as SASEGT. There are 16 residues in the CDR3. The CDR3 sequence is CASSETLKRGPDTQYF. In DNA, the CDR3 is TGTGCCAGCAGTGAAACCCTAAAGCGGGGGCCCGATACGCAGTATTTT.

The chain is built from TRBV30 and TRBJ2-1, with 9 nucleotides matching TRBD2. From germline, CDR1 is GTSNPN and CDR2 SVGIG (reference sequence). This CDR3 has 15 residues. V trimming: 4 bases; J trimming: 3 bases; junction bases outside the gene matches: 7. The chain's CDR3 is CAWNPGLAGYNEQFF. The CDR3 nucleotides read TGTGCCTGGAACCCGGGACTAGCAGGCTACAATGAGCAGTTCTTC. The whole variable domain, remainder taken from reference TRBV30 and TRBJ2-1, is SQTIHQWPATLVQPVGSPLSLECTVEGTSNPNLYWYRQAAGRGLQLLFYSVGIGQISSEVPQNLSASRPQDRQFILSSKKLLLSDSGFYLCAWNPGLAGYNEQFFGPGTRLTVL.

The rearrangement links TRBV25-1 to TRBJ2-7, with 7 positions matching TRBD1. With V trimmed by 9 bases and J by 0 bases, 2 bases remained unmatched. Germline V CDR1 and CDR2: MGHDK, SYGVNS. This CDR3 has 12 residues. The CDR3 here is CARDRSSYEQYF. CDR3 bases: TGTGCCAGGGACAGGAGCTCCTACGAGCAGTACTTC.

The rearrangement uses TRBV7-9 and TRBJ2-5, with a possible D match to TRBD1 (6 bases). This CDR3 has 14 residues. Germline CDR1 reads SEHNR; CDR2 reads FQNEAQ (reference sequence). V lost 5 bases, J lost 2 bases, and 12 bases lay in between. As DNA, the CDR3 is TGTGCCAGCAGCCGGACAGAGCAACAAGAGACCCAGTACTTC. This codes for CASSRTEQQETQYF.

The chain employs TRBV7-9 and TRBJ2-7; 10 nucleotides line up with TRBD1. The V and J ends lost 5 bases and 6 bases, in that order; junction bases with no gene match: 10. This CDR3 region has 15 residues. Germline V gene data show CDR1 as SEHNR and CDR2 as FQNEAQ (reference sequence). CDR3 coding DNA: TGTGCCAGCAGCGGCTCCGGGACAGGGGCGCTCGAGCAGTACTTC. Translation gives CASSGSGTGALEQYF.

V gene TRBV7-2 combines with J gene TRBJ2-1; TRBD2 agrees at 9 bases. The ends lost 0 bases at V and 1 base at J; junction bases unmatched: 4. Germline CDR1 SGHTA, CDR2 FQGNSA. The CDR3 runs to 17 residues. For the CDR3, the DNA is TGTGCCAGCAGCTTAGCTAGCGGGAGTTTGTCCTACAATGAGCAGTTCTTC. Its translation is CASSLASGSLSYNEQFF. Supplemented by reference TRBV7-2 and TRBJ2-1, the full variable domain reads GAGVSQSPSNKVTEKGKDVELRCDPISGHTALYWYRQSLGQGLEFLIYFQGNSAPDKSGLPSDRFSAERTGGSVSTLTIQRTQQEDSAVYLCASSLASGSLSYNEQFFGPGTRLTVL.

V gene TRBV4-2 combines with J gene TRBJ2-7, with 16 bases aligning to TRBD2. CDR3 length equals 18 residues. Germline CDR1 LGHNA, CDR2 YNFKEQ. The J segment lost 6 bases and the V segment lost 4 bases, leaving 12 bases of the junction unmatched. CDR3 protein: CASSLEGLAGGLTLEQYF. Here the CDR3 DNA reads TGTGCCAGCAGCCTCGAGGGACTAGCGGGAGGGTTAACCCTCGAGCAGTACTTC.